These 28 T cell receptor beta chains were all obtained from the same sample, sequenced in a study of CD8+ T cells in alopecia areata. Treatment of the sample: oral pan-JAK inhibitor, 5-10 mg twice daily. Reverse transcription of extracted RNA yielded cDNA, which provided the sequencing template. Sequencing was performed with immunoSEQ multiplex PCR; in TCRdb, only in-frame clones are kept and a portion is missing. Altogether 150,000 or so clones are present, about 88% being singletons, with the ten largest covering about 13%. The sequences come from CD8+ T cells sorted from blood, collected at week 4, from a patient treated with tofacitinib. These receptors were obtained from a human donor with alopecia areata.

V and J are TRBV7-2 and TRBJ2-3; a possible D gene is TRBD1 (6 bases). V dropped 5 bases and J dropped 3 bases, with 18 bases sitting between them. The length of the CDR3 is 16 residues. The germline gives CDR1 SGHTA, CDR2 FQGNSA. CDR3 loop: CASSPRQEGGTDTQYF. The CDR3 bases are TGTGCCAGCAGCCCAAGACAGGAAGGGGGAACAGATACGCAGTATTTT.

J is TRBJ1-1 and V is TRBV7-9; D ambiguous. The CDR3 has 11 amino acids. V gave up 7 bases and J gave up 4 bases, with 7 bases separating them. Germline V gene data show CDR1 as SEHNR and CDR2 as FQNEAQ (reference sequence). In DNA form, the CDR3 reads TGTGCCAGCACCCTAGGCACTGAAGCTTTCTTT. Protein sequence: CASTLGTEAFF.

The chain recombines TRBV29-1 with TRBJ1-4; 8 nucleotides match TRBD1. The CDR3 spans 10 residues. The germline V gene encodes CDR1 SQVTM and CDR2 ANQGSEA. The ends lost 5 bases at V and 12 bases at J; junction bases unmatched: 2. The DNA of the CDR3 is TGCAGCGTTACACAGGGGGAACTGTTTTTT. Amino acid sequence: CSVTQGELFF.

V gene TRBV27 combines with J gene TRBJ1-1; a weak D match, TRBD1 (6 bases). The germline CDR1 and CDR2 sequences are MNHEY and SMNVEV (reference sequence). The CDR3 has 13 residues. V was trimmed by 4 bases and J by 1 base, leaving 7 bases between them. CDR3 bases: TGTGCCAGCAGTTGGACAGAGAACACTGAAGCTTTCTTT. Translating gives CASSWTENTEAFF.

The rearrangement uses TRBV29-1 and TRBJ2-7; 7 positions agree with TRBD1. The J segment lost 4 bases and the V segment lost 1 base, leaving 4 bases of the junction unmatched. The CDR3 is 13 amino acids. Germline V gene sequence: CDR1 SQVTM, CDR2 ANQGSEA. The CDR3, as DNA: TGCAGCGTTGAAGCAGGGGGAAAGTACGAGCAGTACTTC. The encoded protein is CSVEAGGKYEQYF.

The chain couples TRBV19 to TRBJ1-2; D unresolved. This CDR3 comprises 12 residues. Germline CDR1 reads LNHDA; CDR2 reads SQIVND (reference sequence). Trimming shortened V by 7 bases and J by 7 bases, and 13 bases separated the two germline ends. This chain's CDR3 is CASTKDSFGYTF. The CDR3 nucleotides read TGTGCCAGTACGAAGGACTCGTTTGGCTACACCTTC.

The genes are TRBV27 and TRBJ1-1; no clear D. Trimming shortened V by 6 bases and J by 1 base, and 6 bases separated the two germline ends. CDR3 length: 12 amino acids. Germline V gene sequence: CDR1 MNHEY, CDR2 SMNVEV (reference sequence). CDR3 amino acids: CASRSGNTEAFF. The CDR3 nucleotides are TGTGCCAGCAGGTCGGGGAACACTGAAGCTTTCTTT.

The chain is built from TRBV7-9 and TRBJ2-7, with unresolved D. CDR1 and CDR2 from the germline V gene are SEHNR and FQNEAQ (reference sequence). The V gene lost 3 bases and the J gene lost 2 bases, with 5 bases spanning the gap. The CDR3 is 12 amino acids. This chain's CDR3 is CASSFRTYEQYF. The DNA for the CDR3 is TGTGCCAGCAGCTTCCGTACCTACGAGCAGTACTTC. Based on the CDR3 plus reference TRBV7-9 and TRBJ2-7, the full variable domain is DTGVSQNPRHKITKRGQNVTFRCDPISEHNRLYWYRQTLGQGPEFLTYFQNEAQLEKSRLLSDRFSAERPKGSFSTLEIQRTEQGDSAMYLCASSFRTYEQYFGPGTRLTVT.

This chain links TRBV7-8 with TRBJ2-2, with unresolved D. This CDR3 has 14 residues. Germline lookup yields CDR1 SGHVS and CDR2 FQNEAQ. Deletions cut 7 bases from V and 5 bases from J, with 14 bases between. The CDR3 sequence: CASTSKAITGELFF. CDR3 nucleotides: TGTGCCAGCACCTCGAAGGCGATAACCGGGGAGCTGTTTTTT.

V and J are TRBV4-1 and TRBJ2-2; D gene uncertain. This CDR3 spans 13 amino acids. V shed 3 bases and J shed 4 bases, with 6 bases lying between them. Germline loops: CDR1 MGHRA, CDR2 YSYEKL. CDR3 region: CASSQYLTGELFF. CDR3 DNA: TGCGCCAGCAGCCAGTACCTCACCGGGGAGCTGTTTTTT.

This sequence joins TRBV7-9 and TRBJ2-5; 10 bases align to TRBD2. The ends lost 4 bases at V and 3 bases at J; junction bases unmatched: 2. Germline loops: CDR1 SEHNR, CDR2 FQNEAQ (reference sequence). The CDR3 sequence is 14 residues long. CDR3 bases: TGTGCCAGCAGCTCCCTAGCGGGAGAAGAGACCCAGTACTTC. Protein product: CASSSLAGEETQYF.

This chain joins TRBV29-1 and TRBJ2-7; maybe TRBD1 (6 bases). V lost 6 bases, J lost 7 bases, and 13 bases lay in between. CDR3 length equals 11 residues. Germline V gene sequence: CDR1 SQVTM, CDR2 ANQGSEA. The CDR3 DNA reads TGCAGCGTGCACAGGGCTGGGGAGCAGTACTTC. It codes for CSVHRAGEQYF.

This chain uses TRBV7-9 with TRBJ2-7; D is uncertain. From germline, CDR1 is SEHNR and CDR2 FQNEAQ (reference sequence). V gave up 5 bases and J gave up 3 bases, with 8 bases separating them. The CDR3 runs 12 residues. CDR3 bases: TGTGCCAGCAGCGTGGGATTCTACGAGCAGTACTTC. Its protein product is CASSVGFYEQYF.

The chain carries TRBV7-9 and TRBJ1-1; D remains ambiguous. The CDR3 runs 14 residues. Germline V CDR1 and CDR2: SEHNR, FQNEAQ (reference sequence). Trimming removed 8 bases at V and 1 base at J, with 14 bases between. Written as DNA, the CDR3 is TGTGCCAGCCCCGGGCCCGGCCCGAACACTGAAGCTTTCTTT. This sequence encodes CASPGPGPNTEAFF.

A few counts support this clone. The V gene is TRBV29-1, the J gene TRBJ1-1; TRBD1 matches at 8 bases. Trimming at V came to 1 base and at J to 4 bases, leaving 5 bases not matched to a gene. This CDR3 is built from 14 residues. CDR1 SQVTM and CDR2 ANQGSEA come from the germline V gene. CDR3 protein: CSVEGDRFSTEAFF. As DNA, the CDR3 is TGCAGCGTTGAAGGGGACAGGTTTTCCACTGAAGCTTTCTTT.

The V and J genes are TRBV2 and TRBJ2-1, with 8 bases that match TRBD2. This CDR3 is built from 16 residues. CDR1 SNHLY and CDR2 FYNNEI come from the germline V gene. Trimming took 0 bases from V and 5 from J; bases not matched to a gene: 6. The CDR3 DNA reads as TGTGCCAGCAGTGAAGCCGGGCGGGGGGCAAACAATGAGCAGTTCTTC. Its protein is CASSEAGRGANNEQFF.

The gene calls are TRBV29-1 and TRBJ1-2, with D unclear. The V end was cut by 0 bases, the J end by 7 bases, with 9 bases between. This CDR3 region has 12 residues. In germline, CDR1 is SQVTM, CDR2 ANQGSEA. The CDR3, as DNA: TGCAGCGTTGAAGAAAACTCCTCTGGCTACACCTTC. It translates to CSVEENSSGYTF.

The rearrangement joins TRBV30 to TRBJ2-1; no reliable D call. Germline CDR1 GTSNPN, CDR2 SVGIG (reference sequence). The CDR3 is 12 amino acids. Trimming stripped 0 bases from V and 9 bases from J, with 9 bases between. In DNA, the CDR3 is TGTGCCTGGAGTGTAGGAAGTGGTGAGCAGTTCTTC. This codes for CAWSVGSGEQFF.

The chain joins TRBV29-1 to TRBJ2-5; 10 nucleotides match TRBD1. The CDR3 is made up of 12 amino acids. Germline V gene lookup returns CDR1 SQVTM and CDR2 ANQGSEA. With V trimmed by 7 bases and J by 7 bases, 6 bases remained unmatched. CDR3 sequence (DNA): TGCAGCGCCGACAGGGGGCCAGGGACCCAGTACTTC. Translating gives CSADRGPGTQYF. Supplemented by reference TRBV29-1 and TRBJ2-5, the full variable domain reads SAVISQKPSRDICQRGTSLTIQCQVDSQVTMMFWYRQQPGQSLTLIATANQGSEATYESGFVIDKFPISRPNLTFSTLTVSNMSPEDSSIYLCSADRGPGTQYFGPGTRLLVL.

This chain uses TRBV6-6 with TRBJ2-1, with D uncertain. The V gene lost 8 bases and the J gene lost 5 bases, with 7 bases spanning the gap. The CDR3 totals 11 residues. Germline CDR1 is MNHNY and CDR2 is SVGAGI (reference sequence). The chain's CDR3 is CASETDNEQFF. CDR3 nucleotides: TGTGCCAGCGAGACGGACAATGAGCAGTTCTTC.

The chain employs TRBV5-4 and TRBJ1-2, with 7 bases matching TRBD1. Germline CDR1 SGHNT, CDR2 YYREEE (reference sequence). With 3 bases clipped from V and 7 bases from J, the junction kept 3 bases outside the gene matches. The CDR3 runs 12 residues. CDR3 nucleotide sequence: TGTGCCAGCAGCTGGGGGGACAGTGGCTACACCTTC. Translating gives CASSWGDSGYTF.

V is TRBV29-1 and J is TRBJ1-2; TRBD1 agrees at 9 bases. The CDR3 runs to 13 residues. CDR1 is SQVTM, CDR2 ANQGSEA, per germline. V was clipped by 7 bases and J by 8 bases; unmatched bases: 11. DNA of the CDR3: TGCAGCGCTAGACAGGGGGTGCAGTTCGGCTACACCTTC. Protein product: CSARQGVQFGYTF.

V gene TRBV5-3 combines with J gene TRBJ1-3; D gene uncertain. TRBV5-3 is treated as an ORF (open reading frame) with a function not yet certain. The CDR3 totals 16 residues. V was pared by 6 bases and J by 4 bases, with 20 bases between. CDR3 region: CARNIGGVISGNTIYF. Here the CDR3 DNA reads TGTGCCAGAAATATTGGAGGAGTCATCTCCGGAAACACCATATATTTT.

This chain links TRBV5-1 with TRBJ2-7; maybe TRBD1 (6 bases). The germline gives CDR1 SGHRS, CDR2 YFSETQ. The V end was cut by 1 base, the J end by 2 bases, with 13 bases between. The CDR3 is 15 amino acids. The chain's CDR3 is CASSLKGERTYEQYF. Written as DNA, the CDR3 is TGCGCCAGCAGCTTGAAGGGGGAGAGGACCTACGAGCAGTACTTC.

The chain is built from TRBV7-9 and TRBJ2-1; TRBD1 aligns across 10 bases. Trimming cost V 1 base and J 3 bases; bases outside gene matches: 6. The CDR3 consists of 17 residues. The germline V gene encodes CDR1 SEHNR and CDR2 FQNEAQ (reference sequence). CDR3 amino acids: CASSLEWDRGRYNEQFF. The CDR3 DNA follows: TGTGCCAGCAGCTTAGAGTGGGACAGGGGTCGCTACAATGAGCAGTTCTTC.

J is TRBJ2-3 and V is TRBV29-1; a weak D match, TRBD2 (7 bases). The CDR3 covers 18 residues. The germline CDR1 and CDR2 sequences are SQVTM and ANQGSEA. Trimming removed 5 bases from V and 2 bases from J, with 26 bases in between. The CDR3 loop is CSVLLGGGESTTTDTQYF. The CDR3 nucleotides are TGCAGCGTTCTCCTTGGCGGGGGCGAATCAACAACCACAGATACGCAGTATTTT.

The CDR3 DNA reads TGTGCCAGCGGGGAGCCACAGGGGGCGGGACATGGCTACACCTTC. Residues: CASGEPQGAGHGYTF. The rearrangement links TRBV9 to TRBJ1-2; 9 bases are shared with TRBD1. The CDR3 consists of 15 residues. Germline trimming cut 7 bases from V and 6 bases from J; bases unmatched to any gene: 13. CDR1 SGDLS and CDR2 YYNGEE come from the germline V gene.

The gene calls are TRBV7-9 and TRBJ2-3; 10 bases align to TRBD2. The CDR3 consists of 15 residues. Germline V gene data show CDR1 as SEHNR and CDR2 as FQNEAQ (reference sequence). V lost 8 bases and J lost 0; bases outside the gene matches: 5. CDR3 sequence reads: CASGLAEISTDTQYF. Written as DNA, the CDR3 is TGTGCCAGCGGACTAGCGGAGATTAGCACAGATACGCAGTATTTT. The full variable domain, with the rest looked up from reference TRBV7-9 and TRBJ2-3, is DTGVSQNPRHKITKRGQNVTFRCDPISEHNRLYWYRQTLGQGPEFLTYFQNEAQLEKSRLLSDRFSAERPKGSFSTLEIQRTEQGDSAMYLCASGLAEISTDTQYFGPGTRLTVL.